This entry lists 5 T cell receptor beta chains sequenced from one sample in a study of cytomegalovirus exposure and HLA in healthy donors. PCR was performed using 60 Vbeta and 13 Jbeta primers. The protocol was immunoSEQ multiplex PCR, while the TCRdb copy is restricted to in-frame clones and leaves out a portion. Counted here are roughly 110,000 clones, roughly two thirds occurring once; the ten biggest clones make up about 8.3%. Source material: PBMCs. The receptors derive from a young man in good health and CMV-seropositive.

The V call is TRBV5-4, the J call TRBJ2-3; 9 bases match TRBD1. The CDR3 sequence is 15 residues long. The V gene's germline CDR1 is SGHNT and CDR2 YYREEE (reference sequence). V lost 4 bases and J lost 1; bases outside the gene matches: 4. CDR3 in amino acids: CASSVTGGGTDTQYF. The CDR3 coding sequence is TGTGCCAGCAGCGTGACAGGGGGGGGCACAGATACGCAGTATTTT.

This clone was counted only a few times. V usage is TRBV11-2 and J usage is TRBJ1-1, with a possible D match to TRBD1 (6 bases). The V and J ends lost 2 bases and 6 bases respectively, with 10 bases between them. Germline V lookup: CDR1 SGHAT, CDR2 FQNNGV. The CDR3 spans 13 residues. CDR3 DNA: TGTGCCAGCAGCTTAAACAGGGCTCCTGAAGCTTTCTTT. Amino acid sequence: CASSLNRAPEAFF.

This rearrangement joins TRBV7-2 to TRBJ2-7, with D maybe TRBD1 (5 bases). The CDR3 consists of 15 residues. Germline values: CDR1 SGHTA, CDR2 FQGNSA. Between the trimmed V and J ends, which lost 0 bases and 5 bases, there was a span of 14 bases. This chain's CDR3 is CASSLAWQGRHEQYF. DNA for the CDR3: TGTGCCAGCAGCTTAGCCTGGCAGGGAAGGCACGAGCAGTACTTC.

This clone was seen a single time. This chain connects TRBV9 to TRBJ2-7; tentative D call: TRBD2 (5 bases). With 4 bases removed from V and 7 bases from J, the gap between germline ends came to 18 bases. The CDR3 spans 14 residues. Germline V CDR1 and CDR2: SGDLS, YYNGEE. The CDR3, as DNA: TGTGCCAGCAGCCCAACCCGGGGTGTGGGGGAGCAGTACTTC. It codes for CASSPTRGVGEQYF.

The genes are TRBV7-9 and TRBJ1-1; D unresolved. Germline CDR1 SEHNR, CDR2 FQNEAQ (reference sequence). The CDR3 totals 15 residues. V dropped 5 bases and J dropped 2 bases, with 15 bases sitting between them. CDR3 protein: CASSHSGPANTEAFF. As DNA, the CDR3 is TGTGCCAGCAGCCACTCTGGGCCAGCTAACACTGAAGCTTTCTTT.